The 17 T cell receptor beta chains presented below share a single source sample, sequenced in a study of T cell responses to AZD1222 COVID-19 vaccine. Here immunoSEQ multiplex PCR was the method, and the copy in TCRdb shows in-frame clones only, minus some. The sample yields about 150,000 clones, 90% seen once. The specimen was peripheral blood, collected on day 0 of AZD1222 vaccination. The receptor source for this set is an adult in good health.

The gene calls are TRBV28 and TRBJ1-4; D gene uncertain. The CDR3 extends over 11 amino acids. From germline, CDR1 is MDHEN and CDR2 SYDVKM. V was cut by 3 bases and J by 10 bases, with 6 bases left in between. The CDR3 DNA reads as TGTGCCAGCAGTTTGGGTGGAAAACTGTTTTTT. This codes for CASSLGGKLFF.

This clone was picked up one time. The V call is TRBV19, the J call TRBJ2-2; D is unclear. The V gene lost 3 bases and the J gene lost 3 bases, with 5 bases spanning the gap. Germline V gene data show CDR1 as LNHDA and CDR2 as SQIVND (reference sequence). The length of the CDR3 is 13 residues. CDR3 coding DNA: TGTGCCAGTAGTATGGCGTACACCGGGGAGCTGTTTTTT. Its translation: CASSMAYTGELFF.

The rearrangement joins TRBV10-1 to TRBJ1-2; no reliable D call. V was pared by 0 bases and J by 8 bases, with 10 bases between. CDR1 WNHNN and CDR2 SYGVQD come from the germline V gene (reference sequence). The CDR3 covers 13 residues. Here the CDR3 reads CASSESTSGGYTF. The CDR3 region has the DNA TGCGCCAGCAGTGAGTCGACTTCTGGAGGCTACACCTTC.

The rearrangement links TRBV9 to TRBJ1-4; D remains unclear. V was shortened by 0 bases and J by 6 bases, with 12 bases between the two germline ends. Germline-derived CDR1 and CDR2 are SGDLS and YYNGEE. The CDR3 sequence is 15 residues long. The CDR3 DNA is TGTGCCAGCAGCGTAGGTCCGGGTCGGGATGAAAAACTGTTTTTT. This translates into CASSVGPGRDEKLFF.

The V call is TRBV7-9, the J call TRBJ2-7; no reliable D call. The CDR3 sequence is 13 residues long. The germline V and J ends were trimmed by 2 bases and 7 bases, with 12 bases remaining between them. Per germline, CDR1 SEHNR and CDR2 FQNEAQ (reference sequence). The CDR3 DNA reads TGTGCCAGCAGCTTATCCCCGTCTGGAGAGCAGTACTTC. Translation gives CASSLSPSGEQYF.

V and J are TRBV3-1 (or the pseudogene TRBV3-2) and TRBJ2-3; D may be TRBD2 (7 bases). This CDR3 has 16 residues. CDR1 and CDR2 from the germline V gene are LGHDT and YNNKEL (reference sequence). V was clipped by 8 bases and J by 6 bases, with 24 bases between them. CDR3 in amino acids: CASSTQTGGPVDTQYF. The CDR3 DNA reads TGTGCCAGCTCCACGCAAACGGGGGGCCCAGTTGATACGCAGTATTTT.

This rearrangement joins TRBV11-3 to TRBJ2-7; TRBD1 matches 7 bases. CDR3 length equals 14 residues. J lost 0 bases, V lost 7 bases, and 6 bases had no gene match. Germline lookup yields CDR1 SGHNT and CDR2 YENEEA. In nucleotides, the CDR3 is TGTGCCAGCACCACCGGGACAGACTCCTACGAGCAGTACTTC. Protein: CASTTGTDSYEQYF. Full variable domain (missing parts from reference TRBV11-3 and TRBJ2-7): EAGVVQSPRYKIIEKKQPVAFWCNPISGHNTLYWYLQNLGQGPELLIRYENEEAVDDSQLPKDRFSAERLKGVDSTLKIQPAELGDSAVYLCASTTGTDSYEQYFGPGTRLTVT.

CDR3 nucleotides: TGTGCCACCAGCAGGATGGGACAGCCCAACGACTATGGCTACACCTTC. Translation gives CATSRMGQPNDYGYTF. The chain has TRBV15 and TRBJ1-2; 7 nucleotides align to TRBD1. After removal of 3 bases from V and 3 bases from J, the junction contained 10 bases not matched to a gene. The germline CDR1 and CDR2 sequences are LNHNV and YYDKDF (reference sequence). The CDR3 totals 16 residues.

The J gene is TRBJ1-4, the V gene TRBV7-2; 7 nucleotides agree with TRBD1. The CDR3 has 14 amino acids. The V segment lost 2 bases and the J segment 7 bases; nucleotides outside the gene matches: 4. The germline gives CDR1 SGHTA, CDR2 FQGNSA. This CDR3 reads CASSLQGVAEKLFF. The CDR3 bases are TGTGCCAGCAGCTTACAGGGGGTAGCTGAAAAACTGTTTTTT.

The chain has TRBV18 and TRBJ1-5; D is unclear. CDR3 length equals 15 residues. Germline V CDR1 and CDR2: KGHSH, LQKENI. Trimming left V 2 bases short and J 0 bases short, with 8 bases between. In nucleotides, the CDR3 is TGTGCCAGCTCACCAACGGGTAGTAGCAATCAGCCCCAGCATTTT. Protein product: CASSPTGSSNQPQHF. Variable domain in full (rest from reference TRBV18 and TRBJ1-5): NAGVMQNPRHLVRRRGQEARLRCSPMKGHSHVYWYRQLPEEGLKFMVYLQKENIIDESGMPKERFSAEFPKEGPSILRIQQVVRGDSAAYFCASSPTGSSNQPQHFGDGTRLSIL.

This chain links TRBV24-1 with TRBJ2-5, with D perhaps matching TRBD2 (6 bases). The V gene lost 4 bases and the J gene lost 1 base, with 9 bases spanning the gap. The CDR3 runs to 14 residues. The germline V gene has CDR1 KGHDR and CDR2 SFDVKD. CDR3 region: CATSEPGAQETQYF. The CDR3 DNA reads TGTGCCACCAGTGAGCCGGGAGCCCAAGAGACCCAGTACTTC.

The chain uses TRBV18 and TRBJ2-5, with 8 nucleotides matching TRBD1. J gave up 1 base and V 8 bases, and 12 bases lay outside the gene matches. The CDR3 runs to 16 residues. CDR1 is KGHSH, CDR2 LQKENI, per germline. The CDR3 region is CASVRQGTISQETQYF. In nucleotides, the CDR3 is TGTGCCAGCGTGCGACAGGGGACAATTTCCCAAGAGACCCAGTACTTC.

The chain is built from TRBV5-1 and TRBJ2-5; TRBD1 or TRBD2 may be the D gene (5 bases each). This CDR3 region has 14 residues. Trimming took 3 bases from V and 3 from J, leaving 12 bases between them. CDR1 is SGHRS and CDR2 is YFSETQ in the germline V gene. This CDR3 is CASSSIGAEETQYF. The CDR3 coding sequence is TGCGCCAGCAGCTCAATCGGGGCTGAAGAGACCCAGTACTTC.

The chain joins TRBV27 to TRBJ1-1; D remains unclear. There are 14 residues in the CDR3. The V end lost 1 base, the J end lost 0 bases, and 6 bases lay between the germline ends. CDR1 is MNHEY, CDR2 SMNVEV, per germline (reference sequence). Written as DNA, the CDR3 is TGTGCCAGCAGTTTATACAGATTGAACACTGAAGCTTTCTTT. This codes for CASSLYRLNTEAFF.

This clone was seen a single time. V gene TRBV18 combines with J gene TRBJ1-2; 8 bases map to TRBD1. Germline V gives CDR1 KGHSH, CDR2 LQKENI. This CDR3 has 15 amino acids. With 4 bases clipped from V and 4 bases from J, the junction kept 8 bases outside the gene matches. The CDR3 protein is CASSLGQGEAYGYTF. Written as DNA, the CDR3 is TGTGCCAGCTCACTTGGACAGGGCGAGGCCTATGGCTACACCTTC.

This clone has a single count. Within the sample, other DNA sequences also encode this same CDR3. The chain carries TRBV5-1 and TRBJ1-2; D unresolved. There are 13 residues in the CDR3. V was trimmed by 0 bases and J by 2 bases, leaving 5 bases between them. Germline CDR1 SGHRS, CDR2 YFSETQ. The CDR3 DNA follows: TGCGCCAGCAGCTTGGCTGAGAACTATGGCTACACCTTC. The encoded protein is CASSLAENYGYTF.

V and J are TRBV28 and TRBJ1-2; D is undetermined. Germline values: CDR1 MDHEN, CDR2 SYDVKM. Trimming cost V 2 bases and J 0 bases, with 4 bases left between them. The CDR3 sequence is 13 residues long. CDR3 nucleotide sequence: TGTGCCAGCAGTTTACTACCTAACTATGGCTACACCTTC. It codes for CASSLLPNYGYTF.